This T cell receptor beta chain appears in the sequencing data of a study of Ad26.COV2.S vaccination and SARS-CoV-2 variants. The study, taken as a whole, reports: With respect to non-spike TCR breadth, vaccine and placebo recipients were similar.

The table came from immunoSEQ multiplex PCR; TCRdb's copy has only in-frame clones and leaves some out. The repertoire holds approximately 450,000 clones, about 93% seen once, with roughly an eighth in the top ten. In the case of this clone: The antigen remains undetermined.

Documented treatment: 15 to 20 received Ad26.COV2.S at low or high dose, single or two shots; several received placebo; per-sample allocation not given. Each sample was drawn 63 days after the first injection (of vaccine or placebo). The source was peripheral blood, collected in a trial of Ad26.COV2.S vaccine versus placebo. The receptor's source is a person aged 18-65 years who received the Ad26.COV2.S COVID-19 vaccine or a placebo.

As DNA, the CDR3 is TGTGCCAGCAGAAGGACTAGCGAGTCAGATACGCAGTATTTT. Translating it yields CASRRTSESDTQYF. The J gene is TRBJ2-3, the V gene TRBV2, with 9 bases identical to TRBD2. The V gene's germline CDR1 is SNHLY and CDR2 FYNNEI. V shed 6 bases and J 4 bases; nucleotides not matched to a gene: 5. This CDR3 contains 14 residues. Combining the CDR3 with reference TRBV2 and TRBJ2-3 gives the whole variable domain EPEVTQTPSHQVTQMGQEVILRCVPISNHLYFYWYRQILGQKVEFLVSFYNNEISEKSEIFDDQFSVERPDGSNFTLKIRSTKLEDSAMYFCASRRTSESDTQYFGPGTRLTVL.